This paragraph reports one T cell receptor beta chain. The antigen it binds to is not known. No much larger clonotype is one base removed from it; base qualities were not supplied. The CDR3, from cysteine to phenylalanine, totals 15 residues. The CDR3 DNA has 45 bases and is translated from base 1. Sequences MNHEY (CDR1) and SMNVEV (CDR2) are obtained from the germline V gene (reference sequence). V trim: 5 bases; J trim: 2 bases; unmatched bases: 3. This sample is drawn from a study of cytomegalovirus exposure and HLA in healthy donors listed by TCRdb under 2017. At the level of the whole study: An earlier analysis of fewer than 750 of the donors reported 250 to 350 Gb of sequence data and about 120 million unique TCR beta sequences obtained from roughly 180 million T cells. An early release covering 500 to 750 HLA-typed donors comprised about 300 gigabases of sequencing data and 85 million or so unique TCR sequences. Among the 398 genotyped donors, 81% belonged to the genetic ancestry cluster associated with self-reported Caucasian donors. The study aimed to test whether cataloging public T cell receptors could reveal signatures of past pathogen exposure. Using immunosequencing, the study profiled T cell repertoires from roughly 650 subjects and related those repertoires to cytomegalovirus serostatus. A separate validation cohort of approximately 130 different subjects was used in addition to the 666-subject first cohort. To predict cytomegalovirus infection status, the study combined high-throughput TCR immunosequencing, statistical association of individual TCRs with disease status, and machine learning. In a later analysis, previously published TCR beta repertoires from 550 to 750 donors were re-analyzed and high-resolution HLA genotyping was added so that TCR occurrence patterns could be studied. The later analysis used no new phenotypic data to find candidate immune exposures, relying instead on TCR beta sequences and their occurrence across donors. An earlier analysis of approximately 580 of the donors used high-throughput TCR beta sequencing to judge whether each TCR beta V gene segment behaved as functional or pseudogenic. Donor age, sex, ethnicity and CMV serostatus were collected together with the repertoire data. A later genetic analysis took genome-wide SNP genotypes for about 55% of the roughly 700 donors and used that subset as a discovery cohort. Every repertoire in the discovery cohort had been generated on one and the same sequencing platform. Both class I and class II loci were covered by HLA typing, at four-digit resolution. Typing coverage varied by locus: about 620-630 donors for A, B, C, DRB1 and DQB1; roughly 520 for DQA1; around 610 for DPA1; about 450 for DPB1. Because of strong linkage in the cohort, five DR-DQ haplotypes were treated as single units for association and clustering. Across some 400 genotyped donors of the cohort, an average of approximately 240,000 unique TCR beta nucleotide sequences per donor were sequenced, and roughly a sixth of those sequences were non-productive. Broader findings and caveats from the paper: Because some donors lacked HLA typing at each locus, the association tests relied only on the typed subset. The sequencing pipeline was judged likely to have produced a cluster of highly shared sequence variants as a technical artifact. The authors suggested that the approach could potentially be extended to other disease states and immunological phenotypes. In an earlier analysis of roughly 560 of the donors, most TCR beta V segments were observed in productive rearrangements about 90% or about 30% of the time, broadly matching IMGT annotations. The only immune exposure information available for the cohort was CMV serostatus. The classifier was reported to diagnose cytomegalovirus status with high specificity and sensitivity in both the original cohort and the validation cohort. In vitro tests confirmed that a few of the cytomegalovirus-associated TCR beta chains recognize cytomegalovirus antigens. A later genetic analysis reported fewer N-insertions in productive TCRs among donors in an Asian-associated ancestry cluster than the roughly 640-donor mean. A later genetic analysis associated a missense DCLRE1C variant with V-gene and J-gene trimming of TCR beta chains, and an independent cohort replicated the association. The study gave a list of 150 to 200 TCR beta chains associated with cytomegalovirus. Roughly 17 rarely observed V segments, including chromosome 9 orphons, were excluded from the earlier analysis of about 610 of the donors because counts were too low. Sequencing depth was assumed to be roughly uniform across donors in the presence/absence analyses, though that assumption may not hold. Some IMGT-functional V segments, including TRBV6-2 and TRBV6-3, could not be distinguished by the 87-base-pair reads and were therefore excluded. According to a later analysis, parvovirus B19, influenza, CMV and Epstein-Barr virus appeared linked to several top co-occurrence clusters. Most TCR sequences were observed very rarely across donors, whereas some public TCRs were present in many individuals. Correlated functional status among segregating V segments might be attributable to linkage disequilibrium, but an unknown experimental factor could not be ruled out. A further reported finding was that TCR beta sequences accurately predicted the HLA-A and HLA-B alleles for most subjects in the first cohort. In a later analysis, HLA-associated TCR beta chains showed more clonal expansion and lower generation probabilities than non-associated chains that were equally common. Specific HLA alleles were associated with about 17,000 TCR beta sequences at a false discovery rate of 0.05 in a later analysis. In this cohort, only TCR beta chains were sequenced, and detectable features were limited by the absence of alpha or paired-chain data. According to a later analysis, TCR association rates differed among HLA loci, with DRB1 alleles showing the most associated TCRs and HLA-C alleles showing the fewest. Strong co-occurrence of HLA alleles, especially DR and DQ, made assigning TCR associations to individual alleles difficult. Most CMV-associated TCR beta chains appeared to be HLA-restricted in a later analysis, and the HLA associations seemed to be driven largely by CMV exposure.

The library relied on the immunoSEQ multiplex PCR assay. A mixture of 60 forward primers for TCR Vbeta segments and 13 reverse primers for TCR Jbeta segments was used in the multiplex PCR. Amplification of the CDR3 region of rearranged TCR beta genes was performed with a multiplex PCR assay on genomic DNA. The amplified TCR beta libraries were sequenced on the Illumina HiSeq System as 87-base-pair reads. As for the original processing: A later analysis tallied roughly 78 million unique TCR beta chains across the 666 repertoires, and roughly 11 million of those chains were shared by two or more donors. Raw reads were error-corrected and collapsed into unique sequences with a nearest-neighbor algorithm that merged closely related sequences to remove PCR and sequencing errors. Alignment of CDR3 sequences to IMGT reference sequences was used to assign V, D and J gene segments. For a sequence to be retained, a match of at least six nucleotides was required to both a V gene segment and a J gene segment. A rearrangement counted as productive if the CDR3 had no stop codons and remained in frame with V and J, and every other rearrangement counted as non-productive. Following IMGT convention, CDR3 was defined as the stretch from the second conserved V-encoded cysteine to the conserved J-encoded phenylalanine. The earlier analysis of some 550 of the donors excluded any sequence lacking an unambiguous match to a single V gene segment. In an earlier analysis of 587 of the donors, a V segment was called functional when productive rearrangements were above 56.7%, and segregating when the standard deviation between donors exceeded 5%. To diagnose cytomegalovirus status from the catalog of TCR beta chain sequences, a statistical classification framework was built. A later analysis assigned V and J genes by comparing TCR nucleotide sequences with IMGT/GENE-DB human TR gene sequences. In a later analysis, CDR3 sequences and most-parsimonious VDJ recombination scenarios were assigned using the TCRdist pipeline. In a later analysis, each TCR beta chain was defined by its CDR3 amino acid sequence together with its V-gene family, and reads without a unique V-gene family were excluded. In a later analysis, fewer than 600 highly shared, low-generation-probability nucleotide sequences were removed to address suspected cross-contamination and a sequencing artifact. For each public chain, a later analysis derived a clonal expansion index from normalized ranks of inferred template counts within each repertoire. In a later analysis, generation probabilities were computed with a VDJ recombination model fitted to out-of-frame rearrangements, and the resulting probabilities were checked against IGoR. A later analysis scored TCR-TCR, TCR-HLA and TCR-CMV co-occurrence with hypergeometric tests, applying a repertoire-size bias correction to TCR pairs. A later analysis estimated false discovery rates by permuting HLA or CMV assignments 20 times. In a later analysis, co-occurring TCRs were grouped using DBSCAN, and TCRdist sequence similarity was added for clustering within HLA-allele-positive subsets. Repertoires with fewer than 30,000 or more than 120,000 public chains, plus five repertoires with anomalous nucleotide sharing, were excluded from co-occurrence clustering. As stored in TCRdb, this immuneACCESS dataset retains in-frame rearrangements with V and J assigned. A fraction of the clones does not appear; measured against another copy, unresolved V genes explain less than half of the discrepancy, and the remainder lacks a known reason. V, J and clone size derive from that table, while D and trimming were established from the DNA sequence. The sample has some 250,000 clones on record, 82% of them singletons. Around 5% of the sample goes to the ten largest clones.

The cohort consisted of more than 650 healthy bone marrow donors. Cohort members were all nominally healthy when sampled, although unrecorded immune exposures were likely present. The donor tested CMV seropositive and was one of the 289 seropositive cohort members. A peripheral blood sample was collected from each donor, and TCR beta sequencing was performed on peripheral blood mononuclear cells. The Qiagen DNeasy Blood Extraction Kit was used to extract genomic DNA from the blood cell samples. Sequencing was done on a sample of PBMCs. The V and J genes are TRBV27 and TRBJ1-5; TRBD1 agrees with 10 junctional bases. The TCR sequence derives from a middle-aged woman in good health and CMV-seropositive. The sequenced DNA is TGTGCCAGCAGTCGAGGGACAGGGGGCAATCAGCCCCAGCATTTT. The encoded protein is CASSRGTGGNQPQHF.